This T cell receptor (beta chain) was retrieved from a study of T-cell reconstitution after alpha-beta-depleted transplantation in children. General study findings and limits: The origin of alpha-beta T cells about two months after transplant was reportedly several hundred expanded graft clones. Some patients' high day-60 TCRbeta diversity was attributed to recipient cells surviving conditioning.

Trimming removed 2 bases at V and 0 bases at J, with 5 bases between. Germline V lookup: CDR1 SGHDT, CDR2 YYEEEE. This CDR3 contains 13 residues. Ten or more counts support this clonotype. The antigen is not known. Library preparation (for TCRbeta) was performed with unique molecular identifiers. TCRdb analysed the PCR reads with MiXCR anew, one entry per CDR3 protein. Of approximately 650,000 distinct CDR3 sequences listed, about an eighth are singletons. The sequence came from a girl aged 2 to 10 with congenital amegakaryocytic thrombocytopenia, due to receive a stem cell transplant. J is TRBJ2-5 and V is TRBV5-6; D uncertain. Sequences were derived from PBMCs, sampled before TCRalphabeta/CD19-depleted stem cell transplant. Here the CDR3 DNA reads TGTGCCAGCAGCTTACGAAACCAAGAGACCCAGTACTTC. Translating gives CASSLRNQETQYF.